Following are 21 T cell receptor beta chains from one sample sequenced in a study of T cells in localized non-small cell lung cancer. Assay: immunoSEQ multiplex PCR; the TCRdb copy retains only in-frame clones and omits some. The table has over 25,000 clones, approximately 91% seen once. The specimen comprised PBMCs, sampled before any cancer treatment. The origin of the receptors is a man aged 35 to 70 with stage II lung adenocarcinoma.

CDR3 in DNA: TGTGCCAGCAGCCTATTAGCGGTCTACAGAAACACTGAAGCTTTCTTT. Translating gives CASSLLAVYRNTEAFF. The chain has TRBV27 and TRBJ1-1; D ambiguous. The V and J ends lost 6 bases and 2 bases respectively, with 19 bases between them. This CDR3 has 16 residues. Germline CDR1 is MNHEY and CDR2 is SMNVEV (reference sequence).

The rearrangement joins TRBV2 to TRBJ1-6; 7 positions agree with TRBD1. There are 15 residues in the CDR3. V was clipped by 6 bases and J by 0 bases; unmatched bases: 2. Germline values: CDR1 SNHLY, CDR2 FYNNEI. CDR3 sequence (DNA): TGTGCCAGCAGGGACAGGAGCTCCTATAATTCACCCCTCCACTTT. This translates into CASRDRSSYNSPLHF.

This chain links TRBV4-1 with TRBJ2-1; no firm D call. The CDR3 sequence is 13 residues long. V lost 0 bases to trimming and J lost 4 bases, with 4 bases between them. Germline assignment: CDR1 MGHRA and CDR2 YSYEKL. In DNA form, the CDR3 reads TGCGCCAGCAGCCAAGAAAGGTACAATGAGCAGTTCTTC. This sequence encodes CASSQERYNEQFF.

The chain couples TRBV6-5 to TRBJ2-5; D tentatively reads TRBD1 or TRBD2 (6 bases each). From germline, CDR1 is MNHEY and CDR2 SVGAGI. Trimming stripped 2 bases from V and 4 bases from J, with 17 bases between. The CDR3 is 16 amino acids. The CDR3 sequence: CASSYQRFGGRETQYF. The CDR3 region has the DNA TGTGCCAGCAGTTACCAAAGGTTTGGGGGGCGAGAGACCCAGTACTTC.

This chain connects TRBV28 to TRBJ2-7; a weak D match, TRBD2 (5 bases). CDR1 MDHEN and CDR2 SYDVKM come from the germline V gene. V was pared by 6 bases and J by 3 bases, with 18 bases between. The CDR3 spans 15 residues. DNA of the CDR3: TGTGCCAGCAGCGGCGGGCCCTCGGGAAACTACGAGCAGTACTTC. This sequence encodes CASSGGPSGNYEQYF.

In nucleotides, the CDR3 is TGTGCCAGCTCACCGACAGGGGCTGGAAACACCATATATTTT. This sequence encodes CASSPTGAGNTIYF. The rearrangement links TRBV18 to TRBJ1-3; 8 bases fit TRBD1. Per germline, CDR1 KGHSH and CDR2 LQKENI. This CDR3 is built from 14 residues. Trimming cost V 3 bases and J 2 bases; bases outside gene matches: 0.

The DNA for the CDR3 is TGTGCCATCAGCTACGGACAGGGGCGGTACGAGCAGTACTTC. This sequence encodes CAISYGQGRYEQYF. The chain recombines TRBV10-3 with TRBJ2-7, with TRBD1 matching over 9 bases. Germline trimming cut 6 bases from V and 4 bases from J; bases unmatched to any gene: 7. From germline, CDR1 is ENHRY and CDR2 SYGVKD. The CDR3 spans 14 residues.

This clone was detected once. The rearrangement joins TRBV6-1 to TRBJ2-5, with no clear D. This CDR3 spans 14 amino acids. From germline, CDR1 is MNHNS and CDR2 SASEGT. V lost 6 bases, J lost 1 base, and 12 bases lay in between. In nucleotides, the CDR3 is TGTGCCAGCAGAGCTGGGATAGGCCAAGAGACCCAGTACTTC. As protein: CASRAGIGQETQYF.

This chain joins TRBV28 and TRBJ2-1; D call uncertain. The V and J ends lost 5 bases and 0 bases respectively, with 8 bases between them. The length of the CDR3 is 14 residues. Germline V gene sequence: CDR1 MDHEN, CDR2 SYDVKM. The CDR3 DNA sequence: TGTGCCAGCAGTCCCGCAGTCTCCTACAATGAGCAGTTCTTC. As protein: CASSPAVSYNEQFF.

V usage is TRBV28 and J usage is TRBJ1-1, with D possibly matching TRBD1 (5 bases). The CDR3 is 14 amino acids. Trimming removed 6 bases at V and 1 base at J, with 12 bases between. The germline V gene has CDR1 MDHEN and CDR2 SYDVKM. The CDR3 loop reads CASREPGRNTEAFF. The CDR3 nucleotides read TGTGCCAGCAGAGAGCCGGGACGGAACACTGAAGCTTTCTTT.

The chain links TRBV30 to TRBJ2-7, with D uncertain. Trimming cost V 5 bases and J 5 bases, with 10 bases left between them. The germline CDR1 and CDR2 sequences are GTSNPN and SVGIG (reference sequence). The CDR3 totals 11 residues. The chain's CDR3 is CAWAPGDEQYF. CDR3 coding DNA: TGTGCCTGGGCCCCCGGCGACGAGCAGTACTTC. The whole variable domain, remainder taken from reference TRBV30 and TRBJ2-7, is SQTIHQWPATLVQPVGSPLSLECTVEGTSNPNLYWYRQAAGRGLQLLFYSVGIGQISSEVPQNLSASRPQDRQFILSSKKLLLSDSGFYLCAWAPGDEQYFGPGTRLTVT.

This chain uses TRBV5-1 with TRBJ2-5; 7 nucleotides agree with TRBD1. Per the germline V gene, CDR1 is SGHRS and CDR2 is YFSETQ. V was pared by 5 bases and J by 2 bases, with 6 bases of the junction left unmatched. This CDR3 has 14 residues. This CDR3 reads CASSPGTVQETQYF. Written as DNA, the CDR3 is TGCGCCAGCAGTCCCGGGACAGTACAAGAGACCCAGTACTTC.

The genes are TRBV18 and TRBJ2-7; D unresolved. The CDR3 is 15 amino acids. Deletions cut 0 bases from V and 5 bases from J, with 14 bases between. Per the germline V gene, CDR1 is KGHSH and CDR2 is LQKENI. CDR3 nucleotide sequence: TGTGCCAGCTCACCACCAGAGTTATTCTCGGACGAGCAGTACTTC. Translation gives CASSPPELFSDEQYF.

J is TRBJ2-3 and V is TRBV30; tentatively, D is TRBD2 (5 bases). CDR1 is GTSNPN, CDR2 SVGIG, per germline (reference sequence). Trimming cost V 0 bases and J 4 bases, with 11 bases left between them. The CDR3 loop spans 14 amino acids. Written as DNA, the CDR3 is TGTGCCTGGAGTGTACCGGAGGTGGCAGATACGCAGTATTTT. Encoded protein: CAWSVPEVADTQYF.

This clone appeared a single time. The chain joins TRBV5-5 to TRBJ2-5; 8 nucleotides agree with TRBD2. The CDR3 runs 15 residues. Germline CDR1 reads SGHKS; CDR2 reads YYEKEE (reference sequence). V dropped 4 bases and J dropped 4; count of bases not matched to a gene: 9. CDR3: CASSAAGAVGETQYF. The DNA for the CDR3 is TGTGCCAGCAGCGCAGCGGGAGCGGTCGGAGAGACCCAGTACTTC.

The chain's CDR3 is CASSLEVGRATFF. CDR3 DNA sequence: TGCGCCAGCAGCTTGGAGGTGGGGCGGGCGACTTTCTTT. V is TRBV5-1 and J is TRBJ1-1; possibly TRBD1 for D (5 bases). The V end was cut by 0 bases, the J end by 12 bases, with 15 bases between. The germline V gene has CDR1 SGHRS and CDR2 YFSETQ. The CDR3 runs 13 residues.

The genes are TRBV29-1 and TRBJ2-2, with 9 bases aligning to TRBD2. Germline V gene sequence: CDR1 SQVTM, CDR2 ANQGSEA. This CDR3 has 15 amino acids. V trimming: 3 bases; J trimming: 4 bases; junction bases outside the gene matches: 6. The CDR3 region is CSVDLREGGTGELFF. CDR3 sequence (DNA): TGCAGCGTTGACTTGCGGGAGGGTGGCACCGGGGAGCTGTTTTTT.

The chain combines TRBV7-9 with TRBJ1-5, with D possibly being TRBD1 (5 bases). CDR3 length equals 15 residues. Trimming cost V 5 bases and J 7 bases, with 18 bases left between them. Germline lookup yields CDR1 SEHNR and CDR2 FQNEAQ (reference sequence). The CDR3 protein is CASSTGTESGQPQHF. CDR3 DNA: TGTGCCAGCAGCACCGGGACGGAGTCCGGGCAGCCCCAGCATTTT. The full variable domain, completed using reference TRBV7-9 and TRBJ1-5, is DTGVSQNPRHKITKRGQNVTFRCDPISEHNRLYWYRQTLGQGPEFLTYFQNEAQLEKSRLLSDRFSAERPKGSFSTLEIQRTEQGDSAMYLCASSTGTESGQPQHFGDGTRLSIL.

The chain employs TRBV6-1 and TRBJ2-5; 7 bases line up with TRBD1. CDR3 length equals 13 residues. Unmatched junction bases numbered 1, after V lost 1 base and J lost 5 bases. The V gene's germline CDR1 is MNHNS and CDR2 SASEGT. The CDR3 spells CASSEDRGETQYF. The CDR3 DNA sequence: TGTGCCAGCAGTGAAGACAGGGGCGAGACCCAGTACTTC.

The V call is TRBV18, the J call TRBJ2-7, with 10 bases matching TRBD2. Trimming cost V 6 bases and J 6 bases; bases outside gene matches: 5. CDR3 length equals 13 residues. Per germline, CDR1 KGHSH and CDR2 LQKENI. The CDR3 nucleotides are TGTGCCAGCTCCCTCCTAGCGGGAGCCGAGCAGTACTTC. Its protein product is CASSLLAGAEQYF.

The chain joins TRBV5-1 to TRBJ2-7, with D possibly being TRBD2 (6 bases). The CDR3 has 15 residues. Trimming stripped 2 bases from V and 2 bases from J, with 14 bases between. Germline V gene sequence: CDR1 SGHRS, CDR2 YFSETQ. The CDR3 bases are TGCGCCAGCAGCTTTTCGGAGGGGTCGACCTACGAGCAGTACTTC. It specifies CASSFSEGSTYEQYF.